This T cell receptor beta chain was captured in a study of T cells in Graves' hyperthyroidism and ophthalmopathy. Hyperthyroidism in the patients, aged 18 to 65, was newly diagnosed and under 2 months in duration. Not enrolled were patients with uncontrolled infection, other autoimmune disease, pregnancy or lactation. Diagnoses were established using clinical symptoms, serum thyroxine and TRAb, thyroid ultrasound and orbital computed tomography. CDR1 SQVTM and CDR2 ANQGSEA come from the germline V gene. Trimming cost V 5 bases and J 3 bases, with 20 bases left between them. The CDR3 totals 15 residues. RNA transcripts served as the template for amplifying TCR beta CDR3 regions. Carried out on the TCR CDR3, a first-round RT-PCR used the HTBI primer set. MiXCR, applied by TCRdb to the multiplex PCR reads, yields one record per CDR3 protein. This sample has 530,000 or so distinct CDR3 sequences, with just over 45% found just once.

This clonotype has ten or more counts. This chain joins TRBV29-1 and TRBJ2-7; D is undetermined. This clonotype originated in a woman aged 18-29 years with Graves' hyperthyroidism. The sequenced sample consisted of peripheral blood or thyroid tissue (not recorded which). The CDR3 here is CSVSSKDGPGYEQYF. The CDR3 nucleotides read TGCAGCGTTTCGTCCAAAGACGGACCGGGCTACGAGCAGTACTTC.